The sequence of this T cell receptor (beta chain) was determined in a study of shared clonotypes between healthy human individuals. Trimming took 0 bases from V and 2 from J, leaving 11 bases between them. CDR3 length: 16 residues. In germline, CDR1 is LGHNA, CDR2 YSLEER. Overall study findings and caveats: A few donors held about 4.5% of naive CD4 clonotypes in common.

Naive CD8 cells comprised CD45RO-negative, CCR7-positively selected cells, excluding terminally differentiated effector memory CD45RA+ cells. The genomic DNA of each subset was split evenly across several immunoSEQ plates. DNA at 150 to 250 ng, roughly 30,000 T cell genomes, went into sorted-subset replicate PCRs. Authors' analysis steps: Because ImmunoSEQ provided only junction sequences with no quality scores, the filtering differed. Assay used: immunoSEQ multiplex PCR; TCRdb lists only in-frame clones, some missing. V and J calls and clone size follow that table, whereas D and trimming were derived from the DNA. Of roughly 2.1 million clones listed, 90% to 95% are singletons. This clone was seen only once. The antigen remains unidentified.

The specimen sequenced was naive CD8+ T cells from PBMCs. V gene TRBV4-3 combines with J gene TRBJ1-3; D unresolved. The source of this sequence is a man younger than 30 in good health. Some clones in this sample may be carry-over from other donors' samples. The CDR3 DNA sequence: TGCGCCAGCAGCCAAGATCTATGGGGTACTGGAAACACCATATATTTT. Protein product: CASSQDLWGTGNTIYF.